The 27 T cell receptor beta chains below were found in one sample sequenced in a study of blood T cells in healthy people across ages. A second PCR, run for about 6 to 11 cycles, used a sample-barcoded 5' primer plus a J-beta primer mix. TCRdb reprocessed the 5' RACE reads with MiXCR, giving one entry per CDR3 protein. The table lists approximately 700,000 distinct CDR3 sequences, about 34% of them singletons. The sample taken for sequencing was blood. Source of these receptors: a woman of 80 years or more in good health.

Worth noting for this clonotype: A clone one base away is much larger, so this may be a read error. This sequence joins TRBV9 and TRBJ2-3; D is unclear. This CDR3 spans 13 amino acids. CDR1 is SGDLS, CDR2 YYNGEE, per germline. Trimming pared 1 base from V and 10 bases from J, leaving 13 bases between. The CDR3, as DNA: TGTGCCAGCAGCGTAAGGAAGGCCTCTCCGCAGTATTTT. Its translation: CASSVRKASPQYF.

J is TRBJ2-1 and V is TRBV5-1; D possibly corresponds to TRBD1 (6 bases). Germline CDR1 SGHRS, CDR2 YFSETQ. The CDR3 consists of 14 residues. The ends were cut back, 0 bases at V and 8 bases at J, with 12 bases in the middle. The CDR3 nucleotides are TGCGCCAGCAGCTTGGGGGGATACAGGGATGAGCAGTTCTTC. As protein: CASSLGGYRDEQFF.

This clonotype was detected many times. This chain uses TRBV27 with TRBJ2-3; 7 bases fit TRBD2. Germline-derived CDR1 and CDR2 are MNHEY and SMNVEV (reference sequence). The CDR3 has 16 residues. The J segment lost 0 bases and the V segment lost 3 bases, leaving 6 bases of the junction unmatched. The CDR3 DNA reads as TGTGCCAGCAGTTTTTATGGGGGGGGGAGCACAGATACGCAGTATTTT. Translated: CASSFYGGGSTDTQYF.

This clonotype was detected many times. This sequence joins TRBV5-1 and TRBJ2-3, with 8 positions matching TRBD1. Trimming took 2 bases from V and 3 from J; bases not matched to a gene: 5. Germline CDR1 reads SGHRS; CDR2 reads YFSETQ. The CDR3 is 15 residues long. CDR3 region: CASSFQDRVTDTQYF. The DNA of the CDR3 is TGCGCCAGCAGCTTCCAGGACAGGGTGACAGATACGCAGTATTTT.

The table lists this clonotype with many counts. This chain joins TRBV10-3 and TRBJ1-2; D gene ambiguous. The V gene's germline CDR1 is ENHRY and CDR2 SYGVKD. The CDR3 totals 13 residues. V lost 2 bases, J lost 0 bases, and 4 bases lay in between. CDR3: CAISEAANYGYTF. CDR3 DNA: TGTGCCATCAGTGAGGCCGCTAACTATGGCTACACCTTC.

This clonotype was picked up many times. The chain is built from TRBV12-3 or TRBV12-4 and TRBJ2-7; D call uncertain. V was cut by 6 bases and J by 5 bases, with 8 bases left in between. The CDR3 spans 11 residues. CDR3 region: CASSPSDEQYF. CDR3 nucleotide sequence: TGTGCCAGCAGCCCGTCTGACGAGCAGTACTTC.

V and J are TRBV12-3 or TRBV12-4 and TRBJ2-3; 8 bases fit TRBD1. V trimming: 5 bases; J trimming: 4 bases; junction bases outside the gene matches: 5. This CDR3 is 14 amino acids long. In DNA form, the CDR3 reads TGTGCCAGCAGTAGGACAGGGAGAGCAGATACGCAGTATTTT. Translating gives CASSRTGRADTQYF.

V and J are TRBV5-1 and TRBJ2-7; TRBD1 is a possible D gene (5 bases). Germline loops: CDR1 SGHRS, CDR2 YFSETQ. Deletions cut 2 bases from V and 3 bases from J, with 12 bases between. This CDR3 comprises 14 residues. The CDR3 loop reads CASSFSPQGYEQYF. CDR3 bases: TGCGCCAGCAGCTTTTCCCCCCAGGGCTACGAGCAGTACTTC.

The genes are TRBV6-2 or TRBV6-3 and TRBJ2-7; TRBD1 matches at 8 bases. The trim removed 8 bases at V and 5 bases at J, leaving 17 bases unmatched. The CDR3 totals 16 residues. Germline CDR1 reads MNHEY; CDR2 reads SVGEGT. For the CDR3, the DNA is TGTGCCAGCGCCTACGGATCGACAGGGGTGCCGGACGAGCAGTACTTC. Amino acid sequence: CASAYGSTGVPDEQYF.

This clonotype was recorded many times. The rearrangement uses TRBV7-3 and TRBJ2-2; TRBD2 matches 11 bases. J gave up 4 bases and V 2 bases, and 9 bases lay outside the gene matches. CDR3 length: 18 residues. The germline V gene encodes CDR1 SGHTA and CDR2 FQGTGA. CDR3 in amino acids: CASSLDLLAGVPTGELFF. DNA for the CDR3: TGTGCCAGCAGCTTAGACCTACTAGCGGGGGTCCCCACCGGGGAGCTGTTTTTT.

Notes on this clonotype: A much larger clone differs by one base, so this may be a read error. This chain connects TRBV20-1 to TRBJ2-7; 10 bases match TRBD1. The V gene end was trimmed by 4 bases and the J gene end by 7 bases; junction bases not matched to a gene: 13. There are 15 residues in the CDR3. The germline V gene has CDR1 DFQATT and CDR2 SNEGSKA (reference sequence). This chain's CDR3 is CSATTGQGSLYEQYF. CDR3 in DNA: TGCAGTGCTACAACGGGACAGGGGTCTTTATATGAGCAGTACTTC.

This chain links TRBV4-2 with TRBJ2-1, with D perhaps given as TRBD1 or TRBD2 (5 bases each). This CDR3 comprises 18 residues. Trimming shortened V by 4 bases and J by 5 bases, and 24 bases separated the two germline ends. Germline-derived CDR1 and CDR2 are LGHNA and YNFKEQ. CDR3 in amino acids: CASSRAAGGQGPHNEQFF. In DNA form, the CDR3 reads TGTGCCAGCAGCCGGGCAGCCGGAGGTCAGGGCCCCCACAATGAGCAGTTCTTC.

For this clonotype: A read error may produce the germline difference seen at one junction end. This chain uses TRBV4-3 with TRBJ2-7; D remains unclear. CDR3 length equals 15 residues. Germline CDR1 LGHNA, CDR2 YSLEER. The CDR3 spells CASSQERHPTYGQYF. For the CDR3, the DNA is TGCGCCAGCAGCCAAGAGCGGCACCCTACCTACGGGCAGTACTTC.

In regard to this clonotype: A read error is possible here, since a much larger clone lies one base away. This chain uses TRBV5-1 with TRBJ2-1, with a weak D call TRBD2 (7 bases). This CDR3 has 16 amino acids. In germline, CDR1 is SGHRS, CDR2 YFSETQ. The CDR3 DNA is TGCGTCAGCAGCCCTTTGGCGGGGGCCCTGCACAATGAGCAGTTCTTC. Protein product: CVSSPLAGALHNEQFF. The full variable domain, completed using reference TRBV5-1 and TRBJ2-1, is KAGVTQTPRYLIKTRGQQVTLSCSPISGHRSVSWYQQTPGQGLQFLFEYFSETQRNKGNFPGRFSGRQFSNSRSEMNVSTLELGDSALYLCVSSPLAGALHNEQFFGPGTRLTVL.

This clonotype was counted ten times or more. V usage is TRBV5-1 and J usage is TRBJ2-7, with a weak D call TRBD1 (5 bases). This CDR3 is built from 13 residues. The V and J ends lost 5 bases and 3 bases respectively, with 12 bases between them. Germline V gene data show CDR1 as SGHRS and CDR2 as YFSETQ. The CDR3 here is CASSLQGNYEQYF. The DNA for the CDR3 is TGCGCCAGCAGTCTCCAGGGAAACTACGAGCAGTACTTC. Drawing the rest from reference TRBV5-1 and TRBJ2-7, the complete variable domain is KAGVTQTPRYLIKTRGQQVTLSCSPISGHRSVSWYQQTPGQGLQFLFEYFSETQRNKGNFPGRFSGRQFSNSRSEMNVSTLELGDSALYLCASSLQGNYEQYFGPGTRLTVT.

The rearrangement joins TRBV4-1 to TRBJ2-1, with D possibly being TRBD1 or TRBD2 (5 bases each). Germline V lookup: CDR1 MGHRA, CDR2 YSYEKL. Deletions cut 1 base from V and 5 bases from J, with 12 bases between. The CDR3 runs to 15 residues. CDR3 protein: CASSQVTGPHNEQFF. The CDR3 nucleotides are TGCGCCAGCAGCCAAGTCACGGGACCACACAATGAGCAGTTCTTC.

The chain joins TRBV7-8 to TRBJ2-7; the match to TRBD2 covers 7 bases. The length of the CDR3 is 14 residues. V shed 5 bases, J shed 7 bases, and the junction held 11 bases outside the gene matches. Germline loops: CDR1 SGHVS, CDR2 FQNEAQ. CDR3 sequence: CASSPLAGWGEQYF. The CDR3, as DNA: TGTGCCAGCAGCCCATTAGCGGGCTGGGGTGAGCAGTACTTC.

In its sample, this clonotype was seen a few times. A much bigger clone sits one base away, suggesting this may be a read error. The V call is TRBV6-1, the J call TRBJ2-5; D unclear. CDR1 and CDR2 (germline): MNHNS, SASEGT. The CDR3 consists of 13 residues. The V end lost 3 bases, the J end lost 11 bases, and 16 bases lay between the germline ends. Here the CDR3 DNA reads TGTGCCAGCAGTGAGGTGGTGCAAACTCAGCAGTACTTC. Protein sequence: CASSEVVQTQQYF.

Worth noting for this clonotype: A much larger clone lies a single base off, so this may be a read error. This chain connects TRBV10-3 to TRBJ2-1, with 8 positions matching TRBD1. Germline V gene data show CDR1 as ENHRY and CDR2 as SYGVKD. This CDR3 is built from 15 residues. As DNA, the CDR3 is TGTGCCGTCAGTGAGACAGGGGCCTCCTACAATGAGCAGTTCTTC. Translation gives CAVSETGASYNEQFF.

In its sample, this clonotype was seen many times. The chain has TRBV20-1 and TRBJ2-1, with TRBD2 as a possible D gene (6 bases). Germline values: CDR1 DFQATT, CDR2 SNEGSKA (reference sequence). The V end lost 7 bases, the J end lost 0 bases, and 16 bases lay between the germline ends. The CDR3 extends over 15 amino acids. CDR3 coding DNA: TGCAGTGTTTTTCGGGGGTCTAGCTCCTACAATGAGCAGTTCTTC. This encodes CSVFRGSSSYNEQFF.

The rearrangement uses TRBV21-1 and TRBJ2-3. TRBV21-1 is deemed a pseudogene. The CDR3 is 15 residues long. The CDR3 nucleotides read TGTGCCAGCAGTCCACGTCTGGCAGCACAGAATACGCAGTATTTT. Protein product: CASSPRLAAQNTQYF.

J is TRBJ2-1 and V is TRBV3-1, with 14 bases that match TRBD2. CDR1 and CDR2 from the germline V gene are LGHDT and YNNKEL (reference sequence). Trimming took 4 bases from V and 8 from J; bases not matched to a gene: 7. This CDR3 region has 16 residues. The CDR3 sequence is CASSLWGTSGSDEQFF. As DNA, the CDR3 is TGTGCCAGCAGCCTGTGGGGGACTAGCGGGAGCGATGAGCAGTTCTTC.

This clonotype has ten or more counts. The genes are TRBV5-8 and TRBJ2-1; D possibly corresponds to TRBD1 (6 bases). Trimming removed 2 bases at V and 6 bases at J, with 15 bases between. CDR1 and CDR2 (germline): SGHTS, YDEGEE. CDR3 size: 15 residues. CDR3 protein: CASSLLGARSNEQFF. The CDR3 DNA follows: TGTGCCAGCAGCTTATTGGGGGCCCGGAGCAATGAGCAGTTCTTC. Complete variable domain (other parts from reference TRBV5-8 and TRBJ2-1): EAGVTQSPTHLIKTRGQQATLRCSPISGHTSVYWYQQALGLGLQFLLWYDEGEERNRGNFPPRFSGRQFPNYSSELNVNALELEDSALYLCASSLLGARSNEQFFGPGTRLTVL.

At least ten counts were recorded for this clonotype. The chain carries TRBV20-1 and TRBJ2-7; 7 positions agree with TRBD2. The CDR3 is 13 residues long. The ends lost 6 bases at V and 2 bases at J; junction bases unmatched: 7. Germline V gene lookup returns CDR1 DFQATT and CDR2 SNEGSKA (reference sequence). The CDR3: CSATKRGPYEQYF. CDR3 in DNA: TGCAGTGCAACTAAGCGGGGTCCCTACGAGCAGTACTTC.

This clonotype has at least ten counts. V is TRBV3-1 and J is TRBJ1-2; TRBD1 might be the D (6 bases). V was shortened by 1 base and J by 7 bases, with 13 bases between the two germline ends. The germline V gene encodes CDR1 LGHDT and CDR2 YNNKEL (reference sequence). This CDR3 region has 14 residues. The CDR3 spells CASSQVQGMLGYTF. CDR3 sequence (DNA): TGTGCCAGCAGCCAAGTGCAGGGGATGCTTGGCTACACCTTC.

This clonotype has at least ten counts. The chain carries TRBV30 and TRBJ2-5; unclear D gene. The CDR3 length is 12 residues. From germline, CDR1 is GTSNPN and CDR2 SVGIG (reference sequence). Trimming shortened V by 2 bases and J by 5 bases, and 9 bases separated the two germline ends. CDR3 amino acids: CAWSTDRETQYF. CDR3 sequence (DNA): TGTGCCTGGAGTACGGACCGGGAGACCCAGTACTTC.

The table lists this clonotype with many counts. The chain combines TRBV14 with TRBJ2-5; 7 bases line up with TRBD1. This CDR3 region has 15 residues. J lost 5 bases, V lost 0 bases, and 6 bases had no gene match. CDR1 and CDR2 from the germline V gene are SGHDN and FVKESK. In DNA, the CDR3 is TGTGCCAGCAGCCAAGAAAGGGGGCGTTGGGAGACCCAGTACTTC. Amino acids: CASSQERGRWETQYF.